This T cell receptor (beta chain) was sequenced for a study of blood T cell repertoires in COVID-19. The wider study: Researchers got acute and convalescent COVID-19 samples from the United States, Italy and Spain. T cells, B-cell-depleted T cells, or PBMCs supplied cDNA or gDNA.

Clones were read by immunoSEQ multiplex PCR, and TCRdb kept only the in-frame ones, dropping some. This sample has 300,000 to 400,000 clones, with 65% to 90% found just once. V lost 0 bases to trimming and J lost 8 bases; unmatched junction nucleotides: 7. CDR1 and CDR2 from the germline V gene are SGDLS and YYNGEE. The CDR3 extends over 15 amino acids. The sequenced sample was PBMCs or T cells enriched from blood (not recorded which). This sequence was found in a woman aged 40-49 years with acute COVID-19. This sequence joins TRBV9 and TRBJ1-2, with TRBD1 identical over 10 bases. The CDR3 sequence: CASSVALTGGAGYTF. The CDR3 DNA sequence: TGTGCCAGCAGCGTAGCCTTGACAGGGGGCGCGGGCTACACCTTC. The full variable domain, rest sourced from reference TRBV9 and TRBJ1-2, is DSGVTQTPKHLITATGQRVTLRCSPRSGDLSVYWYQQSLDQGLQFLIQYYNGEERAKGNILERFSAQQFPDLHSELNLSSLELGDSALYFCASSVALTGGAGYTFGSGTRLTVV.